The 8 T cell receptor beta chains in this list originate from one sample, sequenced in a study of molecular identifiers for immune sequencing clone quantification. Each CDR3 protein gets one entry after TCRdb re-called the PCR reads with MiXCR. Counted here are just under 65,000 distinct CDR3 sequences, less than 20% occurring once; the ten biggest clones make up around 1.6%. The sequencing sample was made of naive CD8+ T cells from blood, with Jurkat cell RNA spiked in. The subset: FACS-sorted CD8+CD4-CCR7+CD45RA+ naive T cells. The origin of the receptors is a human donor in good health. Some libraries in this study had Jurkat cell RNA spiked in.

This clonotype turned up a few times. V usage is TRBV3-1 and J usage is TRBJ2-3; TRBD2 is a possible D gene (5 bases). From germline, CDR1 is LGHDT and CDR2 YNNKEL (reference sequence). The CDR3 length is 17 residues. Deletions cut 0 bases from V and 2 bases from J, with 15 bases between. Here the CDR3 reads CASSQDLTGLSTDTQYF. For the CDR3, the DNA is TGTGCCAGCAGCCAAGATCTAACGGGATTATCCACAGATACGCAGTATTTT.

This chain connects TRBV5-1 to TRBJ2-1; 8 bases line up with TRBD1. CDR1 is SGHRS and CDR2 is YFSETQ in the germline V gene. The CDR3 extends over 15 amino acids. Germline trimming cut 0 bases from V and 7 bases from J; bases unmatched to any gene: 6. The CDR3 region is CASSLVGQGLNEQFF. CDR3 in DNA: TGCGCCAGCAGCTTGGTAGGACAGGGTCTTAATGAGCAGTTCTTC. The full variable domain, its missing parts supplied by reference TRBV5-1 and TRBJ2-1, is KAGVTQTPRYLIKTRGQQVTLSCSPISGHRSVSWYQQTPGQGLQFLFEYFSETQRNKGNFPGRFSGRQFSNSRSEMNVSTLELGDSALYLCASSLVGQGLNEQFFGPGTRLTVL.

This clonotype was counted ten times or more. The chain links TRBV6-5 to TRBJ2-2; D remains ambiguous. The CDR3 runs 13 residues. CDR1 is MNHEY, CDR2 SVGAGI, per germline. V lost 2 bases to trimming and J lost 4 bases, with 5 bases between them. This CDR3 reads CASSYGSTGELFF. The CDR3, as DNA: TGTGCCAGCAGTTACGGTAGCACCGGGGAGCTGTTTTTT.

The sample holds one count of this clonotype. A much larger clone sits a single nucleotide away, making a read error possible. The genes are TRBV20-1 and TRBJ2-3; D uncertain. From germline, CDR1 is DFQATT and CDR2 SNEGSKA (reference sequence). The CDR3 extends over 14 amino acids. This CDR3 is CSARGAPVGDMQYF. The CDR3 DNA is TGCAGTGCTAGAGGTGCACCGGTAGGCGATATGCAGTATTTT.

The CDR3 nucleotides read TGTGCCAGCAGCACAACCGCTCGGTACGAGCAGTACTTC. It yields the protein CASSTTARYEQYF. The chain recombines TRBV27 with TRBJ2-7; unclear D gene. This CDR3 spans 13 amino acids. CDR1 is MNHEY and CDR2 is SMNVEV in the germline V gene (reference sequence). V shed 6 bases and J shed 4 bases, with 13 bases lying between them.

A few counts support this clonotype. The rearrangement uses TRBV12-3 or TRBV12-4 and TRBJ2-3; 8 bases fit TRBD2. The V segment lost 5 bases and the J segment 3 bases; nucleotides outside the gene matches: 4. This CDR3 has 14 amino acids. The DNA for the CDR3 is TGTGCCAGCAGTCAAGAGCGGGAGACAGATACGCAGTATTTT. Amino acid sequence: CASSQERETDTQYF.

This clonotype was recorded many times. The chain employs TRBV20-1 and TRBJ2-6; D perhaps matches TRBD2 (6 bases). V lost 0 bases and J 1 base, leaving 10 bases between the germline ends. Per the germline V gene, CDR1 is DFQATT and CDR2 is SNEGSKA (reference sequence). This CDR3 contains 16 residues. The CDR3 sequence: CSARDRRGSGANVLTF. In DNA form, the CDR3 reads TGCAGTGCTAGAGATCGTCGGGGGTCTGGGGCCAACGTCCTGACTTTC.

This clonotype was observed at least ten times. The chain uses TRBV5-6 and TRBJ1-1, with D tentatively TRBD1 (5 bases). CDR1 and CDR2 from the germline V gene are SGHDT and YYEEEE. The V end was cut by 4 bases, the J end by 6 bases, with 7 bases between. The CDR3 has 11 amino acids. CDR3 DNA sequence: TGTGCCAGCAGCACGGGACCTGAAGCTTTCTTT. Its translation is CASSTGPEAFF. The full variable domain, in which reference TRBV5-6 and TRBJ1-1 provide the parts outside the CDR3, is DAGVTQSPTHLIKTRGQQVTLRCSPKSGHDTVSWYQQALGQGPQFIFQYYEEEERQRGNFPDRFSGHQFPNYSSELNVNALLLGDSALYLCASSTGPEAFFGQGTRLTVV.